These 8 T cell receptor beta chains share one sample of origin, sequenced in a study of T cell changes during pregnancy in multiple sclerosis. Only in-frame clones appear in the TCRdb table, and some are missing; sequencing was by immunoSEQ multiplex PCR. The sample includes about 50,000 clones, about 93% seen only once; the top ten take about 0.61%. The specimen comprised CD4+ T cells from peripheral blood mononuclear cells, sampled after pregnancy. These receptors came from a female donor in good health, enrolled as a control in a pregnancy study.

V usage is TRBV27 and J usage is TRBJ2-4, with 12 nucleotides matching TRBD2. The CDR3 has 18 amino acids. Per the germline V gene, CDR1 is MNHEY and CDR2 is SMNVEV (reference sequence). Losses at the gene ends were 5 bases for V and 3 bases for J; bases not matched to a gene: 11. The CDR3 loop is CASSPSLGLAGFKNIQYF. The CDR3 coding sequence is TGTGCCAGCAGTCCCTCTCTCGGACTAGCGGGATTCAAAAACATTCAGTACTTC.

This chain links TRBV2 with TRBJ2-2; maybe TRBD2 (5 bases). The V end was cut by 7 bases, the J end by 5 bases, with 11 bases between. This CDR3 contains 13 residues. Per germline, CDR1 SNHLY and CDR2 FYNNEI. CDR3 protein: CASTPGNTGELFF. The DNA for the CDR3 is TGTGCCAGCACGCCGGGAAATACCGGGGAGCTGTTTTTT.

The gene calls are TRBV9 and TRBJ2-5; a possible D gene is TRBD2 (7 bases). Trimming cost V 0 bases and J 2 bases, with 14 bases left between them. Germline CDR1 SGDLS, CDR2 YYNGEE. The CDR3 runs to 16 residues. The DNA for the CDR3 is TGTGCCAGCAGCGTAGAAGTCGGGGGGCCACAAGAGACCCAGTACTTC. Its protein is CASSVEVGGPQETQYF.

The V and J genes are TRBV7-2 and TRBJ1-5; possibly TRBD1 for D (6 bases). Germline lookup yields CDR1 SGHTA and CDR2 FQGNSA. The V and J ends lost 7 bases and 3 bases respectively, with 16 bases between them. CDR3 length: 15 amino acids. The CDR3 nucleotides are TGTGCCAGCACCCCCGGGTGGGGACACAATCAGCCCCAGCATTTT. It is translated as CASTPGWGHNQPQHF.

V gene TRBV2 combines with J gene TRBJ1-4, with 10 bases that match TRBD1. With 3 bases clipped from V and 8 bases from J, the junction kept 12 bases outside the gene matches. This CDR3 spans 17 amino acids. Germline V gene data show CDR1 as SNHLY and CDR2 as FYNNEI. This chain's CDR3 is CASSDVATGTGAEKLFF. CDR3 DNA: TGTGCCAGCAGTGATGTCGCTACCGGGACAGGGGCGGAAAAACTGTTTTTT.

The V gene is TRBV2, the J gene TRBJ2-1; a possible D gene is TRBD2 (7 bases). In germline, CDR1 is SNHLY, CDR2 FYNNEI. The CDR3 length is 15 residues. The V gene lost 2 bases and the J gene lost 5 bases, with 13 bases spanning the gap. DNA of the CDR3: TGTGCCAGCAGTGAATTGGGGGGGCCTAACAATGAGCAGTTCTTC. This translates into CASSELGGPNNEQFF. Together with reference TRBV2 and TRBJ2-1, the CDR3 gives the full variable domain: EPEVTQTPSHQVTQMGQEVILRCVPISNHLYFYWYRQILGQKVEFLVSFYNNEISEKSEIFDDQFSVERPDGSNFTLKIRSTKLEDSAMYFCASSELGGPNNEQFFGPGTRLTVL.

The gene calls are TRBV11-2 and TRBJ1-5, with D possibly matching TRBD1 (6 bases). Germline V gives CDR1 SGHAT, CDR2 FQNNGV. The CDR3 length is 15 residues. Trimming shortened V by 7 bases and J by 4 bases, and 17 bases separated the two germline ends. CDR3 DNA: TGTGCCAGCACCCTTTCTGCGGACAGAAATCAGCCCCAGCATTTT. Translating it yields CASTLSADRNQPQHF.

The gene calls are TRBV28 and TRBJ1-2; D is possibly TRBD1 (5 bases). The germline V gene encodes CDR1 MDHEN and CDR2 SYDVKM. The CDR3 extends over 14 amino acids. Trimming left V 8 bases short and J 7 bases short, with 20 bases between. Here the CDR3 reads CASSSQGLAAGYTF. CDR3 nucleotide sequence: TGTGCCAGCTCGTCCCAGGGCCTCGCTGCTGGCTACACCTTC.